This is a list of T cell receptor beta chains from one sample in a study of T cell repertoires in cytomegalovirus infection. The antigens of these receptors remain unknown. TCRdb re-called the reads through MiXCR, storing one row per CDR3 protein. The table has hundreds of thousands of distinct CDR3 sequences, under 35% seen once. The source material was cultured PBMCs, sampled from culture after CMV antigen stimulation. The receptors shown here come from a human donor in good health (CMV status not recorded). Some clones in this sample may be carry-over from other donors' samples. Both conserved end residues are part of each CDR3. D genes are given only for firm matches. Some rows mark clone size as missing; the rest say once, few, many or name a class of expanded clone.

>TRBJ1-1|TRBV6-8|.|few
TGTGCCAGCAGTTACGAACGACTCCCCAACACTGAAGCTTTCTTT
CASSYERLPNTEAFF
>TRBJ1-2|TRBV10-3|TRBD1|.
TGTGCCATTCACCGGGACAGAGCTAACTATGGCTACACCTTC
CAIHRDRANYGYTF
>TRBJ1-3|TRBV20-1|.|once
TGCAGTGCTGGACCGCTTGGGTCTGGAGACACCATATATTTT
CSAGPLGSGDTIYF
>TRBJ1-4|TRBV18|.|.
TGTGCCAGCTCACCACCGGGACGGCAGGGAAAACTGTTTTTT
CASSPPGRQGKLFF
>TRBJ2-7|TRBV20-1|.|.
TGCAGTGCTAGAGACCCAGAGGAGGGGTTTCGTTACGAGCAGTACTTC
CSARDPEEGFRYEQYF
>TRBJ1-1|TRBV28|.|many
TGTGCCAGCAGTTCAACCATACAGGGATCCGCGAACACTGAAGCTTTCTTT
CASSSTIQGSANTEAFF
>TRBJ1-3|TRBV19|TRBD1|.
TGTGCCAGTAGTATTCGACAGGGGGCTGGAAACACCATATATTTT
CASSIRQGAGNTIYF
>TRBJ1-1|TRBV7-2|TRBD1|many
TGTGCCAGCAGCGCACCGGGACAGCTGAACACTGAAGCTTTCTTT
CASSAPGQLNTEAFF
>TRBJ2-2|TRBV2|TRBD2|.
TGTGCCAGCAGTGTGACTAGCGGGTCAAACACCGGGGAGCTGTTTTTT
CASSVTSGSNTGELFF
>TRBJ2-5|TRBV12-3/TRBV12-4|.|few
TGTGCCAGCAGTACCCGGGTCGGTAAAAAAGAGACCCAGTACTTC
CASSTRVGKKETQYF
>TRBJ1-2|TRBV29-1|.|.
TGCAGCGTTGATTCAGCCTCCTATGGCTACACCTTC
CSVDSASYGYTF
>TRBJ2-1|TRBV13|.|few
TGTGCCAGCAGCTTGATGGGGATGGTAGGCAATGAGCAGTTCTTC
CASSLMGMVGNEQFF
>TRBJ2-5|TRBV7-9|TRBD2|few
TGTGCCAGCAGCCTGCGGGCCCCAGCGGGGGGCCGGTACCAAGAGACCCAGTACTTC
CASSLRAPAGGRYQETQYF
>TRBJ2-4|TRBV27|TRBD2|few
TGTGCCAGCAGCCACGCTTATCCGGGACTAGCGGTTCTAGCCAAAAACATTCAGTACTTC
CASSHAYPGLAVLAKNIQYF
>TRBJ1-5|TRBV4-1|.|.
TGCGCCAGTCAAAAGGAACAGGGCCCGAGCCAGCCCCAGCATTTT
CASQKEQGPSQPQHF
>TRBJ1-5|TRBV20-1|.|few
TGCAGTGCTAGTTCGGGACGGGCGACTCTACGGCCCCAGCATTTT
CSASSGRATLRPQHF
>TRBJ2-5|TRBV30|TRBD1|.
TGTGCCTGGAGCCCGACAGGGAGAGAGACCCAGTACTTC
CAWSPTGRETQYF
>TRBJ2-1|TRBV5-1|.|.
TGCGCCAGCGCCGGTGGAGGCATTAACAATGAGCAGTTCTTC
CASAGGGINNEQFF
>TRBJ1-4|TRBV29-1|TRBD1|.
TGCAGCGTTGCGGACAGGGGGCTCGCAACTAATGAAAAACTGTTTTTT
CSVADRGLATNEKLFF
>TRBJ2-1|TRBV20-1|.|.
TGCAGTGCTAGATCCCCGGGACTTGATGAGCAGTTCTTC
CSARSPGLDEQFF
>TRBJ1-1|TRBV6-6|.|.
TGTGCCAGCAGTTACTCGAACTGGGCAGGGTTCGGCACTGAAGCTTTCTTT
CASSYSNWAGFGTEAFF
>TRBJ2-1|TRBV7-6|.|few
TGTGCCAGCAGCTTCCGCCTACTGGGACCCGACAATGAGCAGTTCTTC
CASSFRLLGPDNEQFF
>TRBJ1-2|TRBV5-1|.|.
TGCGCCAGCAGTGATACAGACCCTAACTATGGCTACACCTTC
CASSDTDPNYGYTF
>TRBJ1-6|TRBV7-9|TRBD1|.
TGTGCCAGCAGCTCGGTGGGGGACAGGGGAAATTCACCCCTCCACTTT
CASSSVGDRGNSPLHF
>TRBJ2-7|TRBV4-1|.|.
TGCGCCAGCAGCAACCTACAGGGTTGGGGCGAGCAGTACTTC
CASSNLQGWGEQYF
>TRBJ1-2|TRBV7-9|TRBD1|.
TGTGCCAGCAGCTTAGCCACAGGGGAGTATGGCTACACCTTC
CASSLATGEYGYTF
>TRBJ2-5|TRBV7-2|TRBD1|many
TGTGCCAGCAGCTCGACAGGGGGGGGGGAGACCCAGTACTTC
CASSSTGGGETQYF
>TRBJ1-6|TRBV4-1|.|once
TGCGCCAGCAGCTTAGACAGTAACTCCTATAATTCACCCCTCCACTTT
CASSLDSNSYNSPLHF